Below are 29 T cell receptor beta chains sequenced from a single sample in a study of blood T cell repertoires in COVID-19. Method: immunoSEQ multiplex PCR; TCRdb's copy keeps in-frame clones and lacks some. Here the sample spans tens of thousands of clones, around 91% being singletons. The specimen was peripheral blood. These receptors were taken from a man aged 50 to 59 with acute or convalescent COVID-19.

The chain couples TRBV7-2 to TRBJ2-7; 10 bases align to TRBD2. J lost 4 bases, V lost 0 bases, and 6 bases had no gene match. CDR1 and CDR2 from the germline V gene are SGHTA and FQGNSA. The CDR3 sequence is 16 residues long. The CDR3 DNA reads as TGTGCCAGCAGCTTAGCGTCCCAGCGGGAGGGTTACGAGCAGTACTTC. Protein: CASSLASQREGYEQYF.

V and J are TRBV21-1 and TRBJ1-2; the table's D call, TRBD1, was not checked against the DNA. TRBV21-1 constitutes a pseudogene. The CDR3 is made up of 16 amino acids. CDR3 region: CASSKRDSGQGYGYTF. DNA for the CDR3: TGTGCCAGCAGCAAAAGGGACTCGGGACAGGGGTATGGCTACACCTTC.

This sequence joins TRBV21-1 and TRBJ2-1; TRBD1, the table's D call, lacks a check against the DNA. TRBV21-1 is designated a pseudogene. This CDR3 comprises 15 residues. CDR3 protein: CASSLKPTGDNEQFF. The CDR3 region has the DNA TGTGCCAGCAGTCTAAAACCAACAGGGGACAATGAGCAGTTCTTC.

J is TRBJ1-6 and V is TRBV28; D uncertain. The CDR3 sequence is 15 residues long. The germline CDR1 and CDR2 sequences are MDHEN and SYDVKM. V was trimmed by 8 bases and J by 0 bases, leaving 11 bases between them. CDR3 bases: TGTGCCAGCGGTCGGTGGAGCTCCTATAATTCACCCCTCCACTTT. Translated, it gives CASGRWSSYNSPLHF. The variable domain in full, with the rest retrieved from reference TRBV28 and TRBJ1-6, is DVKVTQSSRYLVKRTGEKVFLECVQDMDHENMFWYRQDPGLGLRLIYFSYDVKMKEKGDIPEGYSVSREKKERFSLILESASTNQTSMYLCASGRWSSYNSPLHFGNGTRLTVT.

This clone is classed as medium-sized. The genes are TRBV19 and TRBJ1-3; D ambiguous. The CDR3 spans 15 residues. V lost 5 bases and J 0 bases, leaving 11 bases between the germline ends. Germline CDR1 is LNHDA and CDR2 is SQIVND (reference sequence). CDR3 bases: TGTGCCAGTAGTCCCGTCTATTCCTCTGGAAACACCATATATTTT. Protein sequence: CASSPVYSSGNTIYF.

This sequence joins TRBV20-1 and TRBJ2-7; 8 bases map to TRBD2. After removal of 6 bases from V and 0 bases from J, the junction contained 7 bases not matched to a gene. The CDR3 is 14 residues long. Germline V gene lookup returns CDR1 DFQATT and CDR2 SNEGSKA (reference sequence). CDR3 coding DNA: TGCAGTGCAAGTAGCGGGGACTACTCCTACGAGCAGTACTTC. It yields the protein CSASSGDYSYEQYF.

The rearrangement joins TRBV6-2 or TRBV6-3 to TRBJ1-5, with 8 bases fitting TRBD1. Germline CDR1 and CDR2: MNHEY and SVGEGT. The CDR3 runs 14 residues. V dropped 6 bases and J dropped 4; count of bases not matched to a gene: 5. CDR3 in DNA: TGTGCCAGCAGCCGGACAGGGATAAATCAGCCCCAGCATTTT. This translates into CASSRTGINQPQHF.

The chain has TRBV7-6 and TRBJ2-1; 13 nucleotides line up with TRBD2. CDR3 length equals 16 residues. Germline V gene lookup returns CDR1 SGHVS and CDR2 FNYEAQ. The trim removed 5 bases at V and 5 bases at J, leaving 6 bases unmatched. The CDR3 nucleotides are TGTGCCAGCAGCATAGGACTAGCGGGAGCGGACAATGAGCAGTTCTTC. Translated, it gives CASSIGLAGADNEQFF.

In DNA form, the CDR3 reads TGTGCCAGTAGTACCGGGACTAGCTTGTGGCAGTTCTTC. This codes for CASSTGTSLWQFF. V is TRBV19 and J is TRBJ2-1, with TRBD2 matching over 9 bases. The CDR3 contains 13 residues. The ends lost 4 bases at V and 12 bases at J; junction bases unmatched: 7. Looked up from germline, CDR1 is LNHDA and CDR2 is SQIVND (reference sequence).

The V and J genes are TRBV6-2 or TRBV6-3 and TRBJ2-7, with 12 bases fitting TRBD2. This CDR3 is built from 16 residues. Germline-derived CDR1 and CDR2 are MNHEY and SVGEGT. V gave up 2 bases and J gave up 1 base; unmatched junction bases: 3. The CDR3 DNA is TGTGCCAGCAGTTACCCCGGACTAGCGGGATCCTACGAGCAGTACGTC. It translates to CASSYPGLAGSYEQYV.

The rearrangement uses TRBV2 and TRBJ1-1, with D maybe TRBD1 (5 bases). Trimming took off 6 bases at V and 3 bases at J, with 23 bases between the two ends. CDR3 length: 17 amino acids. Germline CDR1 is SNHLY and CDR2 is FYNNEI. The CDR3 nucleotides read TGTGCCAGCAGCCTCATCGGGGGGACCCTTGGGGACACTGAAGCTTTCTTT. Amino acid sequence: CASSLIGGTLGDTEAFF. The complete variable domain, with remaining parts taken from reference TRBV2 and TRBJ1-1, reads EPEVTQTPSHQVTQMGQEVILRCVPISNHLYFYWYRQILGQKVEFLVSFYNNEISEKSEIFDDQFSVERPDGSNFTLKIRSTKLEDSAMYFCASSLIGGTLGDTEAFFGQGTRLTVV.

The J gene is TRBJ1-5, the V gene TRBV19, with unresolved D. V shed 5 bases and J shed 3 bases, with 11 bases lying between them. CDR1 LNHDA and CDR2 SQIVND come from the germline V gene (reference sequence). CDR3 size: 14 residues. Here the CDR3 DNA reads TGTGCCAGTAGTGTCAACAGTAACAATCAGCCCCAGCATTTT. This encodes CASSVNSNNQPQHF.

The chain has TRBV2 and TRBJ2-1; tentative D call: TRBD2 (5 bases). CDR3 size: 11 residues. Trimming removed 1 base from V and 10 bases from J, with 5 bases in between. Germline V gene sequence: CDR1 SNHLY, CDR2 FYNNEI. The CDR3 nucleotides read TGTGCCAGCAGTGAAGAGCGGGAGCAGTTCTTC. It yields the protein CASSEEREQFF.

The chain's CDR3 is CASSQPDTGTVYGYTF. CDR3 DNA sequence: TGTGCCAGCAGCCAACCCGATACTGGGACAGTCTATGGCTACACCTTC. The rearrangement joins TRBV3-1 (or the pseudogene TRBV3-2) to TRBJ1-2, with TRBD1 matching 7 bases. Germline V gene sequence: CDR1 LGHDT, CDR2 YNNKEL (reference sequence). The V gene end was trimmed by 2 bases and the J gene end by 4 bases; junction bases not matched to a gene: 10. CDR3 length: 16 residues.

The rearrangement links TRBV30 to TRBJ1-2; D remains unclear. CDR1 is GTSNPN, CDR2 SVGIG, per germline (reference sequence). Deletions cut 0 bases from V and 5 bases from J, with 10 bases between. The CDR3 is 13 amino acids. CDR3 sequence reads: CAWSVGDTYGYTF. In nucleotides, the CDR3 is TGTGCCTGGAGTGTAGGCGACACGTATGGCTACACCTTC.

This clone was seen once. The chain carries TRBV18 and TRBJ2-1; 10 nucleotides line up with TRBD2. The CDR3 spans 17 residues. CDR1 is KGHSH and CDR2 is LQKENI in the germline V gene. The V gene end was trimmed by 0 bases and the J gene end by 0 bases; junction bases not matched to a gene: 2. The CDR3 loop is CASSPPAGGPSYNEQFF. DNA of the CDR3: TGTGCCAGCTCACCACCAGCGGGAGGGCCCTCCTACAATGAGCAGTTCTTC. Full variable domain (outside the CDR3, taken from reference TRBV18 and TRBJ2-1): NAGVMQNPRHLVRRRGQEARLRCSPMKGHSHVYWYRQLPEEGLKFMVYLQKENIIDESGMPKERFSAEFPKEGPSILRIQQVVRGDSAAYFCASSPPAGGPSYNEQFFGPGTRLTVL.

The rearrangement links TRBV11-2 to TRBJ1-4, with D unclear. V was clipped by 5 bases and J by 8 bases, with 15 bases between them. CDR1 and CDR2 (germline): SGHAT, FQNNGV. The length of the CDR3 is 14 residues. The CDR3 DNA reads as TGTGCCAGCAGCCCCCGGGCCGCGGGCGAAAAACTGTTTTTT. As protein: CASSPRAAGEKLFF.

The count of this clone is one. The rearrangement uses TRBV28 and TRBJ1-2, with 8 positions matching TRBD1. V lost 3 bases and J lost 8; bases outside the gene matches: 8. CDR1 is MDHEN and CDR2 is SYDVKM in the germline V gene. The CDR3 totals 14 residues. Written as DNA, the CDR3 is TGTGCCAGCAGTTTGCCAGGGGGCGCGTGGGGCTACACCTTC. Protein sequence: CASSLPGGAWGYTF.

The chain carries TRBV30 and TRBJ2-7, with D tentatively TRBD1 (6 bases). The germline V gene encodes CDR1 GTSNPN and CDR2 SVGIG (reference sequence). With 2 bases removed from V and 2 bases from J, the gap between germline ends came to 19 bases. The length of the CDR3 is 16 residues. CDR3 in DNA: TGTGCCTGGAGTCTAACCGGGACACTTGTCACCTACGAGCAGTACTTC. This gives the protein CAWSLTGTLVTYEQYF.

This clone was seen a few times. The rearrangement uses TRBV18 and TRBJ2-5, with D perhaps matching TRBD1 (6 bases). CDR3 length equals 18 residues. CDR1 is KGHSH and CDR2 is LQKENI in the germline V gene. The V end was cut by 4 bases, the J end by 7 bases, with 28 bases between. CDR3 sequence: CASSHTSIGQSEEGTQYF. For the CDR3, the DNA is TGTGCCAGCTCACACACTTCAATCGGACAGTCCGAAGAAGGGACCCAGTACTTC.

This clone was seen a single time. The V call is TRBV27, the J call TRBJ2-4, with D maybe TRBD1 (5 bases). Germline-derived CDR1 and CDR2 are MNHEY and SMNVEV (reference sequence). This CDR3 has 18 amino acids. Trimming stripped 4 bases from V and 0 bases from J, with 19 bases between. In DNA, the CDR3 is TGTGCCAGCAGTTCCCGCCTTCCGACAGCAATAGCCAAAAACATTCAGTACTTC. Encoded protein: CASSSRLPTAIAKNIQYF.

Only one count was recorded for this clone. The rearrangement joins TRBV9 to TRBJ2-1; 16 bases map to TRBD2. This CDR3 contains 18 residues. V was pared by 0 bases and J by 10 bases, with 10 bases of the junction left unmatched. Germline CDR1 is SGDLS and CDR2 is YYNGEE. As DNA, the CDR3 is TGTGCCAGCAGCGTAGAGGTTGGTGGGGGACTAGCGGGAGGGGAGCAGTTCTTC. Amino acids: CASSVEVGGGLAGGEQFF.

CDR3 in amino acids: CASSVQVASSGSATTDTQYF. Here the CDR3 DNA reads TGTGCCAGCAGTGTCCAGGTAGCGAGTAGCGGGAGCGCGACAACAGATACGCAGTATTTT. The rearrangement joins TRBV6-1 to TRBJ2-3; 9 bases are a match to TRBD2. V shed 4 bases, J shed 3 bases, and the junction held 20 bases outside the gene matches. The CDR3 contains 20 residues. Germline V lookup: CDR1 MNHNS, CDR2 SASEGT.

This rearrangement joins TRBV9 to TRBJ2-7; 12 nucleotides align to TRBD1. This CDR3 contains 15 residues. CDR1 is SGDLS, CDR2 YYNGEE, per germline. With V trimmed by 0 bases and J by 6 bases, 4 bases remained unmatched. CDR3 bases: TGTGCCAGCAGCGTAGGGGGACAGGGGGCCTCCGAGCAGTACTTC. It specifies CASSVGGQGASEQYF.

The chain is built from TRBV6-5 and TRBJ2-3; 7 nucleotides line up with TRBD1. The CDR3 sequence is 14 residues long. Trimming removed 5 bases from V and 2 bases from J; junction bases left unmatched: 4. Germline V gene data show CDR1 as MNHEY and CDR2 as SVGAGI. In nucleotides, the CDR3 is TGTGCCAGCAGTATGGGACAGAACACAGATACGCAGTATTTT. Its translation: CASSMGQNTDTQYF.

The chain recombines TRBV2 with TRBJ1-2, with a tentative D call TRBD1 (6 bases). Trimming removed 5 bases from V and 6 bases from J, with 16 bases in between. This CDR3 comprises 14 residues. Germline V lookup: CDR1 SNHLY, CDR2 FYNNEI. The CDR3 sequence is CASSFWVQGDGYTF. The CDR3 DNA is TGTGCCAGCAGTTTTTGGGTACAGGGAGATGGCTACACCTTC.

The rearrangement links TRBV7-2 to TRBJ2-3; 12 nucleotides align to TRBD2. The germline CDR1 and CDR2 sequences are SGHTA and FQGNSA. Germline trimming cut 4 bases from V and 4 bases from J; bases unmatched to any gene: 9. This CDR3 is built from 17 residues. The CDR3 loop reads CASSYRLAGVGSDTQYF. CDR3 bases: TGTGCCAGCAGCTACCGACTAGCGGGAGTGGGCTCAGATACGCAGTATTTT.

The chain employs TRBV6-2 or TRBV6-3 and TRBJ2-2, with D perhaps matching TRBD1 (5 bases). The CDR3 is 15 residues long. Germline V gene lookup returns CDR1 MNHEY and CDR2 SVGEGT. V was shortened by 2 bases and J by 0 bases, with 7 bases between the two germline ends. The CDR3 here is CASSYGATNTGELFF. The DNA of the CDR3 is TGTGCCAGCAGTTACGGGGCAACGAACACCGGGGAGCTGTTTTTT.

The chain is built from TRBV28 and TRBJ1-1; D perhaps matches TRBD1 (5 bases). CDR1 MDHEN and CDR2 SYDVKM come from the germline V gene. The CDR3 runs 12 residues. V was cut by 11 bases and J by 1 base, with 11 bases left in between. CDR3 in DNA: TGTGCCGGGACTGGGCAGAACACTGAAGCTTTCTTT. Its protein product is CAGTGQNTEAFF.